The 27 T cell receptor beta chains listed next were all sequenced from one sample in a study of blood T cell repertoires in COVID-19. The data were produced by immunoSEQ multiplex PCR, yet TCRdb's version contains in-frame clones alone and is incomplete. The sample has under 200,000 clones, 65% to 85% seen once. The sample consisted of peripheral blood. These receptors were taken from a man aged 70 or older with active or convalescent COVID-19.

This clone has only one observation. J is TRBJ1-1 and V is TRBV4-3; 7 bases agree with TRBD1. Trimming removed 1 base from V and 1 base from J; junction bases left unmatched: 9. Per the germline V gene, CDR1 is LGHNA and CDR2 is YSLEER. The CDR3 is made up of 17 amino acids. The CDR3 is CASSQGGQPTRNTEAFF. The CDR3 region has the DNA TGCGCCAGCAGCCAAGGGGGACAGCCTACGAGGAACACTGAAGCTTTCTTT.

This rearrangement joins TRBV9 to TRBJ2-2; 7 bases map to TRBD2. The CDR3 loop spans 16 amino acids. Germline V gene sequence: CDR1 SGDLS, CDR2 YYNGEE. V trimming: 7 bases; J trimming: 0 bases; junction bases outside the gene matches: 9. The CDR3 loop reads CASSRKSGTNTGELFF. CDR3 bases: TGTGCCAGCTCCCGAAAAAGCGGGACGAACACCGGGGAGCTGTTTTTT.

The rearrangement links TRBV5-1 to TRBJ1-2; D may be TRBD1 (5 bases). Germline-derived CDR1 and CDR2 are SGHRS and YFSETQ. V gave up 0 bases and J gave up 7 bases, with 13 bases separating them. The CDR3 runs to 14 residues. CDR3 residues: CASSLDPKTGGYTF. CDR3 nucleotides: TGCGCCAGCAGCTTGGACCCAAAAACAGGTGGCTACACCTTC.

This clone was seen a handful of times. This chain links TRBV11-1 with TRBJ2-1; TRBD2 might be the D (6 bases). Germline-derived CDR1 and CDR2 are SGHAT and FQDESV (reference sequence). The V end lost 1 base, the J end lost 9 bases, and 7 bases lay between the germline ends. This CDR3 spans 12 amino acids. CDR3 in amino acids: CASSLGGTEQFF. The CDR3 DNA reads as TGTGCCAGCAGCTTAGGCGGGACTGAGCAGTTCTTC.

CDR3 nucleotides: TGTGCCACCAGTGATCGTGAAGGGGTGCCGAACACTGAAGCTTTCTTT. The encoded protein is CATSDREGVPNTEAFF. The V gene is TRBV24-1, the J gene TRBJ1-1, with a tentative D call TRBD1 (5 bases). The CDR3 length is 16 residues. Looked up from germline, CDR1 is KGHDR and CDR2 is SFDVKD. V was clipped by 3 bases and J by 1 base, with 14 bases between them.

The rearrangement joins TRBV27 to TRBJ2-4; 11 nucleotides align to TRBD2. The CDR3 extends over 17 amino acids. CDR1 and CDR2 (germline): MNHEY, SMNVEV (reference sequence). Trimming took 8 bases from V and 1 from J; bases not matched to a gene: 10. CDR3 nucleotides: TGTGCCAGCCGTACTAGCGGGAGAGGGGGGGCCAAAAACATTCAGTACTTC. Its translation: CASRTSGRGGAKNIQYF.

This rearrangement joins TRBV7-2 to TRBJ1-2; possible D gene TRBD1, 5 bases. The V gene lost 5 bases and the J gene lost 8 bases, with 21 bases spanning the gap. The CDR3 has 15 amino acids. Germline CDR1 and CDR2: SGHTA and FQGNSA. The CDR3 region is CASSLPGQGRQGYTF. In DNA, the CDR3 is TGTGCCAGCAGCCTCCCAGGGCAGGGCCGGCAGGGCTACACCTTC.

A word on this clone: Different DNA sequences within this sample yield the same CDR3. This chain joins TRBV3-1 (or the pseudogene TRBV3-2) and TRBJ1-1; the D is unclear. Trimming took off 6 bases at V and 5 bases at J, with 7 bases between the two ends. This CDR3 is built from 11 residues. CDR1 LGHDT and CDR2 YNNKEL come from the germline V gene (reference sequence). The CDR3 loop is CASRGGTEAFF. The CDR3 DNA is TGTGCCAGCAGAGGCGGTACTGAAGCTTTCTTT.

The chain joins TRBV5-1 to TRBJ2-1; the D gene is possibly TRBD1 (5 bases). Germline values: CDR1 SGHRS, CDR2 YFSETQ. Trimming removed 0 bases from V and 15 bases from J, with 16 bases in between. The CDR3 is 13 residues long. As DNA, the CDR3 is TGCGCCAGCAGCTTGGGGGGCTCCGGGTATGGGTTCTTC. It specifies CASSLGGSGYGFF.

This clone occurred once. The chain employs TRBV7-6 and TRBJ1-1; 7 bases map to TRBD1. V was clipped by 1 base and J by 1 base; unmatched bases: 6. Germline V CDR1 and CDR2: SGHVS, FNYEAQ. The CDR3 spans 16 residues. The CDR3 sequence is CASSLGDQGGNTEAFF. The CDR3 coding sequence is TGTGCCAGCAGCTTAGGGGACCAGGGGGGGAACACTGAAGCTTTCTTT.

The chain has TRBV5-1 and TRBJ2-1; 8 nucleotides line up with TRBD2. The CDR3 is 13 residues long. The trim removed 4 bases at V and 7 bases at J, leaving 4 bases unmatched. Per germline, CDR1 SGHRS and CDR2 YFSETQ. CDR3 sequence (DNA): TGCGCCAGCAGCCAAGCGGGAGTAAATGAGCAGTTCTTC. This gives the protein CASSQAGVNEQFF.

The chain employs TRBV18 and TRBJ2-1; 7 nucleotides match TRBD2. The germline gives CDR1 KGHSH, CDR2 LQKENI. The CDR3 covers 15 residues. J was trimmed by 1 base and V by 3 bases; bases with no gene match: 3. The CDR3 coding sequence is TGTGCCAGCTCACCTCGGGAGGTATCCTACAATGAGCAGTTCTTC. Translating gives CASSPREVSYNEQFF.

The chain employs TRBV10-1 and TRBJ2-7; possibly TRBD2 for D (5 bases). Germline V lookup: CDR1 WNHNN, CDR2 SYGVQD (reference sequence). The CDR3 totals 13 residues. V dropped 9 bases and J dropped 5 bases, with 17 bases sitting between them. The CDR3: CASAKEAWDEQYF. Here the CDR3 DNA reads TGCGCCAGTGCGAAGGAGGCGTGGGACGAGCAGTACTTC.

The chain joins TRBV5-4 to TRBJ2-3; D is ambiguous. The CDR3 extends over 16 amino acids. In germline, CDR1 is SGHNT, CDR2 YYREEE (reference sequence). V gave up 0 bases and J gave up 0 bases, with 11 bases separating them. This CDR3 reads CASSLATARSTDTQYF. The DNA of the CDR3 is TGTGCCAGCAGCTTGGCCACTGCGCGGAGCACAGATACGCAGTATTTT.

This clone was recorded only once. The chain is built from TRBV28 and TRBJ1-3; D possibly corresponds to TRBD1 (5 bases). The germline V and J ends were trimmed by 11 bases and 2 bases, with 10 bases remaining between them. Germline V lookup: CDR1 MDHEN, CDR2 SYDVKM. The CDR3 has 12 residues. The CDR3 spells CAGRTPGNTIYF. The CDR3 DNA sequence: TGTGCCGGACGGACACCTGGAAACACCATATATTTT. Together with reference TRBV28 and TRBJ1-3, the CDR3 gives the full variable domain: DVKVTQSSRYLVKRTGEKVFLECVQDMDHENMFWYRQDPGLGLRLIYFSYDVKMKEKGDIPEGYSVSREKKERFSLILESASTNQTSMYLCAGRTPGNTIYFGEGSWLTVV.

J is TRBJ2-5 and V is TRBV5-4; 8 nucleotides match TRBD2. The CDR3 is 15 residues long. Per germline, CDR1 SGHNT and CDR2 YYREEE (reference sequence). J gave up 5 bases and V 3 bases, and 9 bases lay outside the gene matches. CDR3 nucleotides: TGTGCCAGCAGCTCCGGGACTAGAGAATCGGAGACCCAGTACTTC. Translated: CASSSGTRESETQYF.

The V gene is TRBV28, the J gene TRBJ1-5, with 8 bases identical to TRBD1. The CDR3 spans 15 residues. Germline V gene lookup returns CDR1 MDHEN and CDR2 SYDVKM. V lost 4 bases and J lost 6; bases outside the gene matches: 8. This chain's CDR3 is CASSSPTGVGQPQHF. DNA of the CDR3: TGTGCCAGCAGTTCCCCGACAGGGGTTGGTCAGCCCCAGCATTTT.

V and J are TRBV4-1 and TRBJ1-1; D is unclear. V was shortened by 2 bases and J by 1 base, with 8 bases between the two germline ends. Per the germline V gene, CDR1 is MGHRA and CDR2 is YSYEKL. This CDR3 region has 14 residues. DNA of the CDR3: TGCGCCAGCAGCCAATACGGGGAGAACACTGAAGCTTTCTTT. Translated, it gives CASSQYGENTEAFF.

This clone was seen a handful of times. The chain combines TRBV25-1 with TRBJ1-4; D perhaps matches TRBD1 (5 bases). Germline lookup yields CDR1 MGHDK and CDR2 SYGVNS. V shed 4 bases and J shed 8 bases, with 14 bases lying between them. This CDR3 is 14 amino acids long. CDR3 protein: CASSVRGMREKLFF. CDR3 DNA sequence: TGTGCCAGCAGTGTTAGGGGTATGAGGGAAAAACTGTTTTTT.

The rearrangement links TRBV4-1 to TRBJ2-5; D is perhaps TRBD2 (7 bases). CDR1 and CDR2 from the germline V gene are MGHRA and YSYEKL. Trimming took 6 bases from V and 4 from J, leaving 24 bases between them. This CDR3 has 17 amino acids. This CDR3 is CASSQTWLGGGSETQYF. The CDR3 DNA follows: TGCGCCAGCAGTCAAACGTGGCTAGGGGGAGGGTCAGAGACCCAGTACTTC.

This clone was found a few times. The CDR3 bases are TGTGCCAGTAGTATGAACTCAAAACGGCCCCAGCATTTT. The encoded protein is CASSMNSKRPQHF. This rearrangement joins TRBV19 to TRBJ1-5; D gene unclear. Trimming removed 3 bases from V and 9 bases from J, with 12 bases in between. The CDR3 has 13 residues. Looked up from germline, CDR1 is LNHDA and CDR2 is SQIVND (reference sequence).

The gene calls are TRBV19 and TRBJ1-6, with unresolved D. The CDR3 totals 15 residues. V was cut by 5 bases and J by 4 bases, with 12 bases left in between. Germline lookup yields CDR1 LNHDA and CDR2 SQIVND (reference sequence). CDR3 in amino acids: CASSPGNPYNSPLHF. For the CDR3, the DNA is TGTGCCAGTAGTCCGGGGAACCCTTATAATTCACCCCTCCACTTT.

This clone was detected only once. The rearrangement links TRBV7-2 to TRBJ2-3; 7 bases map to TRBD2. The junction had 5 bases not matched to a gene; V was cut back by 5 bases and J by 0 bases. Germline-derived CDR1 and CDR2 are SGHTA and FQGNSA. CDR3 length equals 15 residues. The CDR3 nucleotides are TGTGCCAGCAGCCTGAGCGGGGTAAGCACAGATACGCAGTATTTT. Amino acids: CASSLSGVSTDTQYF.

This clone appeared a single time. The CDR3: CASSPRGPGTGQETQYF. The CDR3 coding sequence is TGTGCCAGCAGCCCAAGGGGACCCGGGACAGGTCAAGAGACCCAGTACTTC. The chain carries TRBV5-5 and TRBJ2-5, with TRBD1 identical over 8 bases. The CDR3 consists of 17 residues. Germline V gives CDR1 SGHKS, CDR2 YYEKEE (reference sequence). V was pared by 4 bases and J by 2 bases, with 13 bases of the junction left unmatched.

This chain uses TRBV5-1 with TRBJ2-3; 11 bases are shared with TRBD2. Germline CDR1 SGHRS, CDR2 YFSETQ. The CDR3 has 17 amino acids. With 0 bases clipped from V and 2 bases from J, the junction kept 5 bases outside the gene matches. CDR3 in amino acids: CASSLAGLAAATDTQYF. As DNA, the CDR3 is TGCGCCAGCAGCTTGGCGGGACTAGCGGCCGCCACAGATACGCAGTATTTT.

The rearrangement uses TRBV28 and TRBJ2-7; D remains unclear. Trimming left V 6 bases short and J 4 bases short, with 7 bases between. The CDR3 is made up of 11 amino acids. Germline assignment: CDR1 MDHEN and CDR2 SYDVKM. The CDR3: CASRATYEQYF. The CDR3 bases are TGTGCCAGCAGGGCGACTTACGAGCAGTACTTC.

The rearrangement uses TRBV6-5 and TRBJ1-2; a weak D match, TRBD1 (6 bases). Trimming pared 2 bases from V and 2 bases from J, leaving 6 bases between. The CDR3 length is 13 residues. In germline, CDR1 is MNHEY, CDR2 SVGAGI. The chain's CDR3 is CASSYTGNYGYTF. CDR3 nucleotide sequence: TGTGCCAGCAGTTACACAGGGAACTATGGCTACACCTTC.